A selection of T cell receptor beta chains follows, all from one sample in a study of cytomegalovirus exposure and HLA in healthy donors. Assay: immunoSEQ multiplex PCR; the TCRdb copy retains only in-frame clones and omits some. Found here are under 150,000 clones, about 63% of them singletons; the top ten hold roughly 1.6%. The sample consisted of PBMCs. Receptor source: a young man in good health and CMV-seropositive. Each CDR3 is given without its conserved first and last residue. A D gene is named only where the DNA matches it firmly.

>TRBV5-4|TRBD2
ASSTTSGPYNEQF
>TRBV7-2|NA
ASSRTRTSGNTIY
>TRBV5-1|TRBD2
ASSGGTSGAYEQY
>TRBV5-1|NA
ASSLGTANYGYT
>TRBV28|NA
ASSLASGFLNTEAF
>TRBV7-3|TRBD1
ASSTSGGRGNIQY
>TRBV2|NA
ASSPQGTYEQY
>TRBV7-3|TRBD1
ASSVHRGGIGNQPQH
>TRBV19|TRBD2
ATAVLAGAGNEQF
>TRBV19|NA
ASSYSGIGDTQY
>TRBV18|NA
ASSPPTTGYNEQF
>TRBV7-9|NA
ASSLVGGTAVSYEQY
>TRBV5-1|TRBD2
ASSHTPTPTRTSGEILNTGGLF
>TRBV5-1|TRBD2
ASSLGLAGDSYEQY
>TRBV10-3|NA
AISETGPGNTIY
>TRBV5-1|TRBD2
ASSWTPGGGLYNEQF
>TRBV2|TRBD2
ASSPLAGTYEQY
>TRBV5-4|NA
ASSGTRWTAGYT
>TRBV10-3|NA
AISGSGAYEQY
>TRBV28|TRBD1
ASSTPGQGYEQY
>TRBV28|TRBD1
ASSPGQGNVYEQY
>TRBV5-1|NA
ASSLTGNTEAF
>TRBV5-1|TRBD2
ASVRGGSTDTQY
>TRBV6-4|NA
ASSGTASNEQF